A selection of T cell receptor beta chains follows, all from one sample in a study of blood T cell repertoires in COVID-19. Clones were read by immunoSEQ multiplex PCR, and TCRdb kept only the in-frame ones, dropping some. The sample records around 700,000 clones, approximately 90% being singletons. The specimen sequenced was peripheral blood. The receptors originated from a woman younger than 35 with acute or convalescent COVID-19. CDR3s include the opening cysteine and the closing phenylalanine or tryptophan. The D gene is left open where the match is weak. A clone size is listed for some rows: how often the clone was seen (once, few, many), or a class if it is expanded.

size	J	D	V	CDR3	DNA
once	TRBJ1-2	NA	TRBV27	CASSYPAGWAYYGYTF	TGTGCCAGCAGTTACCCTGCAGGGTGGGCCTACTATGGCTACACCTTC
NA	TRBJ2-3	TRBD2	TRBV4-2	CASSQTRTSGGYTDTQYF	TGTGCCAGCAGCCAGACTAGGACTAGCGGGGGGTACACAGATACGCAGTATTTT
once	TRBJ2-7	NA	TRBV5-1	CASSVPHVAASWDEQYF	TGCGCCAGCAGCGTACCCCACGTGGCGGCGAGCTGGGACGAGCAGTACTTC
NA	TRBJ1-3	TRBD1	TRBV10-3	CAIRRTTGGGGNTIYF	TGTGCCATCAGGCGCACTACAGGGGGCGGTGGAAACACCATATATTTT
NA	TRBJ1-3	TRBD1	TRBV19	CATRPGQTNSGNTIYF	TGTGCCACCCGCCCGGGACAGACCAACTCTGGAAACACCATATATTTT
NA	TRBJ1-2	NA	TRBV19	CASTMRAGSNYGYTF	TGTGCCAGTACCATGCGGGCAGGATCTAACTATGGCTACACCTTC
few	TRBJ1-2	TRBD1	TRBV27	CASLLRTGLNYGYTF	TGTGCCAGCCTTTTGCGGACAGGGCTTAACTATGGCTACACCTTC
NA	TRBJ2-1	NA	TRBV12-1	CASSDTVNEQFF	TGTGCCAGCAGCGATACAGTGAATGAGCAGTTCTTC
NA	TRBJ1-4	TRBD1	TRBV4-1	CASSPGTGGYEKLFF	TGCGCCAGCAGCCCGGGGACAGGGGGTTATGAAAAACTGTTTTTT
NA	TRBJ1-2	TRBD1	TRBV6-4	CASSDIQGEELGHGYTF	TGTGCCAGCAGTGACATTCAGGGGGAGGAACTAGGCCATGGCTACACCTTC
NA	TRBJ2-7	TRBD1	TRBV7-8	CASSLAGQSYEQYF	TGTGCCAGCAGCTTAGCGGGACAGAGTTACGAGCAGTACTTC
NA	TRBJ2-7	NA	TRBV2	CASTQDTTSYEQYF	TGTGCCAGCACCCAGGACACGACCTCCTACGAGCAGTACTTC
NA	TRBJ1-2	NA	TRBV6-5	CASSYSPRRNGYTF	TGTGCCAGCAGTTACTCACCTCGGCGGAATGGCTACACCTTC
NA	TRBJ2-2	NA	TRBV19	CASSTIETFTGELFF	TGTGCCAGTAGTACCATAGAAACTTTCACCGGGGAGCTGTTTTTT
NA	TRBJ2-7	TRBD1	TRBV5-1	CASTGEGALEQYF	TGCGCCAGCACCGGCGAGGGGGCCCTCGAGCAGTACTTC